These 10 T cell receptor beta chains share one sample of origin, sequenced in a study of blood T cell repertoires in COVID-19. Measured with immunoSEQ multiplex PCR; TCRdb has only the in-frame clones, and not every one. The sample comprises around 280,000 clones, 90% of which are singletons, and around 1.7% rests with the top ten. The sample was PBMCs or T cells enriched from blood (not recorded which). Every receptor here comes from a woman aged 18-30 years with acute COVID-19.

The rearrangement links TRBV18 to TRBJ2-1; tentatively, D is TRBD2 (6 bases). Looked up from germline, CDR1 is KGHSH and CDR2 is LQKENI. The CDR3 sequence is 16 residues long. The V end was cut by 3 bases, the J end by 8 bases, with 20 bases between. CDR3 sequence reads: CASSPTRRAASHEQFF. CDR3 bases: TGTGCCAGCTCACCCACCAGGAGGGCCGCTTCTCATGAGCAGTTCTTC. The full variable domain, in which reference TRBV18 and TRBJ2-1 provide the parts outside the CDR3, is NAGVMQNPRHLVRRRGQEARLRCSPMKGHSHVYWYRQLPEEGLKFMVYLQKENIIDESGMPKERFSAEFPKEGPSILRIQQVVRGDSAAYFCASSPTRRAASHEQFFGPGTRLTVL.

The chain carries TRBV4-1 and TRBJ1-5; no clear D gene. This CDR3 is built from 18 residues. CDR1 and CDR2 (germline): MGHRA, YSYEKL. V shed 0 bases and J shed 0 bases, with 15 bases lying between them. The CDR3 nucleotides are TGCGCCAGCAGCCAAGAGTCTACGAACCTTTATAGCAATCAGCCCCAGCATTTT. It specifies CASSQESTNLYSNQPQHF.

The chain carries TRBV6-6 and TRBJ1-3; 7 positions agree with TRBD1. Losses at the gene ends were 7 bases for V and 0 bases for J; bases not matched to a gene: 9. Germline loops: CDR1 MNHNY, CDR2 SVGAGI (reference sequence). The CDR3 length is 16 residues. The CDR3 region is CASTVDRLNSGNTIYF. The DNA for the CDR3 is TGTGCCAGCACTGTGGACAGGCTAAACTCTGGAAACACCATATATTTT.

The chain has TRBV5-1 and TRBJ1-4, with a possible D match to TRBD1 (6 bases). Germline V gene data show CDR1 as SGHRS and CDR2 as YFSETQ. V lost 4 bases, J lost 4 bases, and 14 bases lay in between. The CDR3 contains 15 residues. CDR3 bases: TGCGCCAGCAGCCGTTTTCGGACAGATAATGAAAAACTGTTTTTT. Its protein product is CASSRFRTDNEKLFF.

The chain joins TRBV28 to TRBJ2-7; 10 nucleotides match TRBD1. CDR3 size: 15 residues. V lost 6 bases and J lost 7; bases outside the gene matches: 12. Germline V gives CDR1 MDHEN, CDR2 SYDVKM. Here the CDR3 DNA reads TGTGCCAGCAGGTCATCCGGGACAGGGGTTCTTGAGCAGTACTTC. This codes for CASRSSGTGVLEQYF.

The count of this clone is one. The J gene is TRBJ2-1, the V gene TRBV6-5, with TRBD2 identical over 10 bases. The germline V gene encodes CDR1 MNHEY and CDR2 SVGAGI. After removal of 6 bases from V and 9 bases from J, the junction contained 8 bases not matched to a gene. The CDR3 contains 14 residues. CDR3 nucleotide sequence: TGTGCCAGCAGAGAGCGGACTAGCGGCACTGAGCAGTTCTTC. Amino acid sequence: CASRERTSGTEQFF.

V and J are TRBV4-1 and TRBJ2-4, with D perhaps matching TRBD1 (6 bases). V lost 3 bases to trimming and J lost 0 bases, with 21 bases between them. Germline lookup yields CDR1 MGHRA and CDR2 YSYEKL. There are 19 residues in the CDR3. The chain's CDR3 is CASSQGFFGQRLAKNIQYF. The CDR3 bases are TGCGCCAGCAGCCAGGGTTTTTTTGGACAGAGGCTAGCCAAAAACATTCAGTACTTC.

Here the CDR3 reads CASSPRNQPQHF. The CDR3 DNA follows: TGTGCCAGCAGCCCCAGGAATCAGCCCCAGCATTTT. The chain is built from TRBV12-3 or TRBV12-4 and TRBJ1-5, with D unresolved. Deletions cut 6 bases from V and 4 bases from J, with 7 bases between. The CDR3 consists of 12 residues.

The chain is built from TRBV6-5 and TRBJ2-3; TRBD1 might be the D (5 bases). Germline V gene data show CDR1 as MNHEY and CDR2 as SVGAGI. The CDR3 has 15 residues. Trimming left V 7 bases short and J 0 bases short, with 14 bases between. The CDR3 protein is CASKDSLPSTDTQYF. For the CDR3, the DNA is TGTGCCAGCAAAGACAGCCTCCCTAGCACAGATACGCAGTATTTT.

This chain links TRBV7-2 with TRBJ1-5; the D is unclear. CDR3 length equals 16 residues. The V gene lost 5 bases and the J gene lost 2 bases, with 16 bases spanning the gap. Germline V gene data show CDR1 as SGHTA and CDR2 as FQGNSA. CDR3 sequence: CASSPASGPGNQPQHF. The CDR3 DNA sequence: TGTGCCAGCAGCCCCGCGAGCGGCCCGGGCAATCAGCCCCAGCATTTT.